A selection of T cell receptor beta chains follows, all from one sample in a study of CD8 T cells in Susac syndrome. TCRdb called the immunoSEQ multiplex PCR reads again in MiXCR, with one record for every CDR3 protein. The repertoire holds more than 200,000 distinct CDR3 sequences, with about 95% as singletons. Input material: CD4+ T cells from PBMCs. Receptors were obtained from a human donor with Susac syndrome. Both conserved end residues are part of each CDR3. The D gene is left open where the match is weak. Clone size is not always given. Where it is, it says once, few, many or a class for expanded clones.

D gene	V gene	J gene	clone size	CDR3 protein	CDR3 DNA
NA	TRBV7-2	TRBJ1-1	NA	CASSSGQYTEAFF	TGTGCCAGCAGCTCAGGACAGTACACTGAAGCTTTCTTT
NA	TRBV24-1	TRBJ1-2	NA	CATSSDYGYTF	TGTGCCACCAGTTCAGATTATGGCTACACCTTC
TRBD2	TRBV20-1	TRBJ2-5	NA	CSARNLESGGPQETQYF	TGCAGTGCTAGAAATTTAGAGAGCGGGGGGCCCCAAGAGACCCAGTACTTC
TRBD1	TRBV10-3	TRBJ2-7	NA	CAISGDRVGSYEQYF	TGTGCCATCAGTGGCGACAGGGTGGGCTCCTACGAGCAGTACTTC
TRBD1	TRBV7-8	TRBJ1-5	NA	CASRPSGQGKNQPQHF	TGTGCCAGCAGACCATCGGGACAGGGCAAGAATCAGCCCCAGCATTTT
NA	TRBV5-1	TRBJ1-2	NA	CASRLSTGSGGYTF	TGCGCCAGCAGGTTATCAACAGGGAGTGGTGGCTACACCTTC
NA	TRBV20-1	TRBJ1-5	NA	CSAPSGTNQPQHF	TGCAGTGCTCCTTCAGGGACCAATCAGCCCCAGCATTTT
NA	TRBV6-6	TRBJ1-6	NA	CASSQQGENSPLHF	TGTGCCAGCAGCCAACAGGGAGAGAATTCACCCCTCCACTTT
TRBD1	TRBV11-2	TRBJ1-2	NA	CASSLILSGGYGYTF	TGTGCCAGCAGCTTAATTCTTTCAGGGGGTTATGGCTACACCTTC
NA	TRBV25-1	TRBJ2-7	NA	CASSEDHTPYEQYF	TGTGCCAGCAGTGAGGACCACACTCCCTACGAGCAGTACTTC
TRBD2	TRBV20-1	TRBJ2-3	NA	CSTQGTSRDTDTQYF	TGCAGTACACAAGGGACTAGCAGAGACACAGATACGCAGTATTTT
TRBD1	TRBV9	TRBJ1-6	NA	CASSADMTGANSPLHF	TGTGCCAGCAGCGCCGACATGACAGGGGCAAATTCACCCCTCCACTTT
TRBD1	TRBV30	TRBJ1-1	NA	CAWTGTAMNTEAFF	TGTGCCTGGACCGGGACAGCCATGAACACTGAAGCTTTCTTT
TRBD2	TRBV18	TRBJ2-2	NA	CASSHGLAGNTGELFF	TGTGCCAGCTCCCATGGACTAGCGGGGAACACCGGGGAGCTGTTTTTT
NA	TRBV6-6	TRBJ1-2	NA	CASSRGSRDYGYTF	TGTGCCAGCAGTCGGGGATCTCGAGACTATGGCTACACCTTC
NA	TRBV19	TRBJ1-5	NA	CASSIGRGRSNQPQHF	TGTGCCAGTAGTATAGGTCGGGGACGGAGCAATCAGCCCCAGCATTTT
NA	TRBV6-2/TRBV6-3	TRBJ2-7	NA	CASSYSKGSSYEQYF	TGTGCCAGCAGTTACTCGAAGGGGTCCTCCTACGAGCAGTACTTC
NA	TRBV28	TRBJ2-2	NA	CASSLVTPNTGELFF	TGTGCCAGCAGTTTAGTCACCCCGAACACCGGGGAGCTGTTTTTT
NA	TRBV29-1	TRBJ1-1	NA	CSVGGFTNTEAFF	TGCAGCGTCGGGGGGTTCACGAACACTGAAGCTTTCTTT
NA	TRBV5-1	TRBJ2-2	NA	CASSQVATNTGELFF	TGCGCCAGCAGTCAGGTGGCCACGAACACCGGGGAGCTGTTTTTT
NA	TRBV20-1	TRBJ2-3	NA	CSAREVRDSPRGTQYF	TGCAGTGCTAGAGAGGTGCGGGACTCTCCTCGGGGTACGCAGTATTTT
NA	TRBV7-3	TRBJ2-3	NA	CASSPVTDTQYF	TGTGCCAGCAGCCCAGTCACAGATACGCAGTATTTT
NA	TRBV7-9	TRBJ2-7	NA	CASSLLTDTYEQYF	TGTGCCAGCAGCCTCCTGACGGATACCTACGAGCAGTACTTC
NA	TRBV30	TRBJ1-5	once	CAWRSVGTQPQHF	TGTGCCTGGAGGTCGGTGGGGACCCAGCCCCAGCATTTT
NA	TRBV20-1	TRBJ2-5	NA	CSANFAESWAGRAQETQYF	TGCAGTGCTAACTTTGCGGAGAGCTGGGCCGGACGTGCTCAAGAGACCCAGTACTTC
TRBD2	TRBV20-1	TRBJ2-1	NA	CSAPMKRGAYNEQFF	TGCAGTGCGCCCATGAAGCGGGGGGCGTACAATGAGCAGTTCTTC
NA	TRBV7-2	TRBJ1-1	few	CASSNVFAGEAFF	TGTGCCAGCAGCAATGTTTTCGCGGGTGAAGCTTTCTTT
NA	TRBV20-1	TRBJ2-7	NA	CSAGPENYEQYF	TGCAGTGCGGGCCCAGAAAACTACGAGCAGTACTTC
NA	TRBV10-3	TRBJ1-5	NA	CAIIGGSNQPQHF	TGTGCCATCATCGGGGGGAGCAATCAGCCCCAGCATTTT
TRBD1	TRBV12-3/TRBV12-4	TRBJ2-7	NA	CASRRTGTGVYEQYF	TGTGCCAGCAGAAGGACCGGGACAGGGGTCTACGAGCAGTACTTC
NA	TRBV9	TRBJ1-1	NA	CASSVEWGGVEAFF	TGTGCCAGCAGCGTAGAGTGGGGGGGGGTTGAAGCTTTCTTT
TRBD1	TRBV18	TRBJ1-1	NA	CASSPGQGVDTEAFF	TGTGCCAGCTCACCAGGGCAGGGGGTCGACACTGAAGCTTTCTTT
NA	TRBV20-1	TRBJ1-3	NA	CSASLLRFQDMAIYF	TGCAGTGCTAGTCTCCTACGGTTTCAGGATATGGCCATATATTTT
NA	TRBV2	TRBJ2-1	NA	CASRTSGDYEQFF	TGTGCCAGCAGGACCTCGGGGGATTATGAGCAGTTCTTC
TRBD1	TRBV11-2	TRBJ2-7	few	CASSSVRRGHEQYF	TGTGCCAGCAGCTCGGTACGCAGGGGGCACGAGCAGTACTTC
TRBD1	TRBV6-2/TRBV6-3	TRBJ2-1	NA	CASRRQGDDEQFF	TGTGCCAGCAGGCGACAGGGTGACGATGAGCAGTTCTTC
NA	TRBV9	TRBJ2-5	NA	CASSAQGGETQYF	TGTGCCAGCAGCGCCCAGGGGGGAGAGACCCAGTACTTC
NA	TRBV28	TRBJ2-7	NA	CASSRTAYEQYF	TGTGCCAGCAGTCGGACAGCATACGAGCAGTACTTC